The 24 T cell receptor beta chains reported below all come from one sample, sequenced in a study of OX40 agonist ivuxolimab in advanced cancers. TCRdb's copy holds only in-frame clones and misses some; the assay was immunoSEQ multiplex PCR. The data show tens of thousands of clones, approximately 80% seen once. The starting material was CD4+ or CD8+ T cells sorted from blood, obtained in a trial of the OX40 agonist ivuxolimab. Receptors originate from an adult with an advanced solid tumor such as melanoma, head and neck, liver or kidney cancer.

In its sample, this clone was seen a few times. CDR3 sequence reads: CASSPTGARGGSPLHF. For the CDR3, the DNA is TGTGCCAGCAGCCCGACAGGAGCTCGAGGAGGTTCACCCCTCCACTTT. The chain joins TRBV9 to TRBJ1-6, with D possibly TRBD1 on 6 matching bases. Germline CDR1 and CDR2: SGDLS and YYNGEE. The CDR3 is 16 amino acids. The germline V and J ends were trimmed by 4 bases and 9 bases, with 20 bases remaining between them.

The rearrangement uses TRBV18 and TRBJ1-4; 8 bases are shared with TRBD1. Germline V gives CDR1 KGHSH, CDR2 LQKENI. V was pared by 4 bases and J by 7 bases, with 2 bases of the junction left unmatched. This CDR3 has 13 amino acids. The CDR3 here is CASSLGQGEKLFF. CDR3 DNA sequence: TGTGCCAGCTCACTTGGACAGGGTGAAAAACTGTTTTTT.

The chain recombines TRBV5-5 with TRBJ1-3; D remains ambiguous. CDR1 is SGHKS and CDR2 is YYEKEE in the germline V gene (reference sequence). CDR3 length equals 13 residues. V dropped 9 bases and J dropped 2 bases, with 12 bases sitting between them. CDR3 coding DNA: TGTGCCACCTTGAACGTCCCTGGAAACACCATATATTTT. Translated: CATLNVPGNTIYF. Drawing the rest from reference TRBV5-5 and TRBJ1-3, the complete variable domain is DAGVTQSPTHLIKTRGQQVTLRCSPISGHKSVSWYQQVLGQGPQFIFQYYEKEERGRGNFPDRFSARQFPNYSSELNVNALLLGDSALYLCATLNVPGNTIYFGEGSWLTVV.

The rearrangement joins TRBV4-2 to TRBJ1-5; possible D gene TRBD1, 6 bases. Germline V CDR1 and CDR2: LGHNA, YNFKEQ. The CDR3 loop spans 17 amino acids. Trimming shortened V by 2 bases and J by 1 base, and 15 bases separated the two germline ends. The CDR3 reads CASSQIQGGQSNQPQHF. For the CDR3, the DNA is TGTGCCAGCAGCCAAATCCAAGGGGGGCAAAGCAATCAGCCCCAGCATTTT.

The chain combines TRBV30 with TRBJ2-3; 12 bases match TRBD2. This CDR3 comprises 16 residues. V dropped 1 base and J dropped 6; count of bases not matched to a gene: 8. Germline V gene lookup returns CDR1 GTSNPN and CDR2 SVGIG (reference sequence). The CDR3 loop reads CAWSAGLAGYGDTQYF. The CDR3 nucleotides are TGTGCCTGGAGTGCCGGACTAGCGGGGTACGGGGATACGCAGTATTTT.

This clone occurred a few times. This chain connects TRBV5-5 to TRBJ2-7, with a possible D match to TRBD1 (5 bases). The CDR3 is 15 amino acids. V lost 2 bases and J lost 3, with 15 bases in between. CDR1 and CDR2 from the germline V gene are SGHKS and YYEKEE (reference sequence). In nucleotides, the CDR3 is TGTGCCAGCAGCTTAGCACCAGGACAAAACTACGAGCAGTACTTC. Translated, it gives CASSLAPGQNYEQYF.

The chain uses TRBV7-8 and TRBJ2-3; D is perhaps TRBD2 (5 bases). Per the germline V gene, CDR1 is SGHVS and CDR2 is FQNEAQ. Trimming removed 6 bases from V and 2 bases from J, with 12 bases in between. The CDR3 is 14 amino acids. CDR3: CASSPSGLTDTQYF. The CDR3 DNA is TGTGCCAGCAGTCCTAGTGGACTCACAGATACGCAGTATTTT. The variable domain in full, with the rest retrieved from reference TRBV7-8 and TRBJ2-3, is GAGVSQSPRYKVAKRGQDVALRCDPISGHVSLFWYQQALGQGPEFLTYFQNEAQLDKSGLPSDRFFAERPEGSVSTLKIQRTQQEDSAVYLCASSPSGLTDTQYFGPGTRLTVL.

This chain links TRBV7-2 with TRBJ2-3; 10 bases align to TRBD2. V lost 0 bases, J lost 0 bases, and 3 bases stayed unmatched. Germline V CDR1 and CDR2: SGHTA, FQGNSA. This CDR3 spans 17 amino acids. The CDR3 DNA is TGTGCCAGCAGCTTAGCAGGACTAGCGGCTAGCACAGATACGCAGTATTTT. Amino acid sequence: CASSLAGLAASTDTQYF.

CDR3 loop: CASSLVGFSNQPQHF. CDR3 DNA sequence: TGTGCCAGCAGCTTAGTGGGCTTTAGCAATCAGCCCCAGCATTTT. The rearrangement joins TRBV7-2 to TRBJ1-5, with no clear D. In germline, CDR1 is SGHTA, CDR2 FQGNSA. V was shortened by 1 base and J by 0 bases, with 7 bases between the two germline ends. The CDR3 consists of 15 residues.

The chain is built from TRBV14 and TRBJ2-1, with 9 bases fitting TRBD2. The CDR3 consists of 16 residues. The germline gives CDR1 SGHDN, CDR2 FVKESK. V was clipped by 3 bases and J by 9 bases; unmatched bases: 12. As DNA, the CDR3 is TGTGCCAGCAGCCAGTCCTCCGCTAGCGGGGTTCGTGAGCAGTTCTTC. It codes for CASSQSSASGVREQFF. Together with reference TRBV14 and TRBJ2-1, the CDR3 gives the full variable domain: EAGVTQFPSHSVIEKGQTVTLRCDPISGHDNLYWYRRVMGKEIKFLLHFVKESKQDESGMPNNRFLAERTGGTYSTLKVQPAELEDSGVYFCASSQSSASGVREQFFGPGTRLTVL.

V gene TRBV6-5 combines with J gene TRBJ1-2; D remains unclear. The CDR3 is made up of 13 amino acids. Germline V lookup: CDR1 MNHEY, CDR2 SVGAGI. The V and J ends lost 0 bases and 6 bases respectively, with 8 bases between them. CDR3 nucleotides: TGTGCCAGCAGTTACTCCCCTCGTAATGGCTACACCTTC. It codes for CASSYSPRNGYTF.

The rearrangement uses TRBV7-3 and TRBJ2-1, with 9 nucleotides matching TRBD2. V lost 5 bases and J lost 7; bases outside the gene matches: 12. The CDR3 spans 16 residues. The germline gives CDR1 SGHTA, CDR2 FQGTGA. The CDR3, as DNA: TGTGCCAGCAGCCCTAGAGCGGGGGGCAATCTAAATGAGCAGTTCTTC. Protein: CASSPRAGGNLNEQFF.

J is TRBJ1-1 and V is TRBV28, with a tentative D call TRBD1 (6 bases). The germline V gene has CDR1 MDHEN and CDR2 SYDVKM. The CDR3 has 14 residues. Trimming took off 6 bases at V and 1 base at J, with 12 bases between the two ends. The CDR3 coding sequence is TGTGCCAGCAGAAGGGAGGGGGGGAACACTGAAGCTTTCTTT. Its protein product is CASRREGGNTEAFF.

The chain couples TRBV20-1 to TRBJ1-2, with 10 bases aligning to TRBD1. CDR1 is DFQATT, CDR2 SNEGSKA, per germline (reference sequence). This CDR3 spans 11 amino acids. DNA of the CDR3: TGCACCGGGACAGGGGTTTATGGCTACACCTTC. This encodes CTGTGVYGYTF.

For the CDR3, the DNA is TGTGCCAGCAGCCCCCGACAGGGAAGCTCCTACGAGCAGTACTTC. The encoded protein is CASSPRQGSSYEQYF. The chain couples TRBV5-4 to TRBJ2-7, with 7 positions matching TRBD1. Germline V gene lookup returns CDR1 SGHNT and CDR2 YYREEE (reference sequence). V lost 4 bases to trimming and J lost 0 bases; unmatched junction nucleotides: 7. The length of the CDR3 is 15 residues.

The chain joins TRBV30 to TRBJ2-5, with 7 bases that match TRBD1. This CDR3 is built from 14 residues. The germline gives CDR1 GTSNPN, CDR2 SVGIG (reference sequence). The ends lost 0 bases at V and 4 bases at J; junction bases unmatched: 5. Here the CDR3 DNA reads TGTGCCTGGAGTGTATTTAGGGGGCGAGAGACCCAGTACTTC. Translation: CAWSVFRGRETQYF.

The genes are TRBV7-8 and TRBJ1-5; TRBD1 matches at 8 bases. Germline trimming cut 3 bases from V and 6 bases from J; bases unmatched to any gene: 13. The length of the CDR3 is 17 residues. Germline assignment: CDR1 SGHVS and CDR2 FQNEAQ. CDR3 sequence: CASSFFGGSGGFQPQHF. The CDR3 DNA is TGTGCCAGCAGCTTTTTCGGTGGGTCAGGGGGCTTTCAGCCCCAGCATTTT.

The chain combines TRBV18 with TRBJ2-5, with D uncertain. The CDR3 has 13 residues. V was cut by 3 bases and J by 4 bases, with 9 bases left in between. CDR1 and CDR2 (germline): KGHSH, LQKENI. CDR3 loop: CASSPQSGETQYF. CDR3 in DNA: TGTGCCAGCTCACCCCAAAGTGGAGAGACCCAGTACTTC. The entire variable domain, with the rest obtained from reference TRBV18 and TRBJ2-5, is as follows: NAGVMQNPRHLVRRRGQEARLRCSPMKGHSHVYWYRQLPEEGLKFMVYLQKENIIDESGMPKERFSAEFPKEGPSILRIQQVVRGDSAAYFCASSPQSGETQYFGPGTRLLVL.

This clone was counted once. The chain couples TRBV5-6 to TRBJ2-7, with D hard to call. The V gene lost 0 bases and the J gene lost 3 bases, with 7 bases spanning the gap. The CDR3 covers 13 residues. The germline CDR1 and CDR2 sequences are SGHDT and YYEEEE. The CDR3 here is CASSLGADYEQYF. The CDR3 DNA is TGTGCCAGCAGCTTGGGAGCCGACTACGAGCAGTACTTC.

This chain joins TRBV19 and TRBJ1-5; the D gene is possibly TRBD1 (5 bases). Germline-derived CDR1 and CDR2 are LNHDA and SQIVND (reference sequence). This CDR3 region has 15 residues. Trimming left V 9 bases short and J 1 base short, with 16 bases between. The CDR3 loop is CARRPRDDSNQPQHF. For the CDR3, the DNA is TGTGCCAGGAGACCCCGGGACGACAGCAATCAGCCCCAGCATTTT.

The rearrangement uses TRBV27 and TRBJ2-1; TRBD1 agrees at 9 bases. Germline V gene data show CDR1 as MNHEY and CDR2 as SMNVEV (reference sequence). The V gene end was trimmed by 8 bases and the J gene end by 0 bases; junction bases not matched to a gene: 5. There are 15 residues in the CDR3. DNA of the CDR3: TGTGCCAGCCCGGGACAGGGAATCTCCTACAATGAGCAGTTCTTC. It specifies CASPGQGISYNEQFF.

The chain has TRBV9 and TRBJ1-2; 8 nucleotides agree with TRBD1. The J segment lost 6 bases and the V segment lost 3 bases, leaving 4 bases of the junction unmatched. The CDR3 contains 13 residues. CDR1 and CDR2 (germline): SGDLS, YYNGEE. The CDR3 sequence: CASSDRGYDGYTF. CDR3 in DNA: TGTGCCAGCAGCGACAGGGGGTACGATGGCTACACCTTC.

The J gene is TRBJ2-7, the V gene TRBV11-3, with a possible D match to TRBD1 (6 bases). Germline-derived CDR1 and CDR2 are SGHNT and YENEEA. This CDR3 is 14 amino acids long. V was cut by 0 bases and J by 9 bases, with 15 bases left in between. CDR3 coding DNA: TGTGCCAGCAGCTTAGACCCTCTACAGGGTACGCAGTACTTC. It translates to CASSLDPLQGTQYF.

V is TRBV10-1 and J is TRBJ2-2; D remains unclear. The V end was cut by 5 bases, the J end by 6 bases, with 13 bases between. The V gene's germline CDR1 is WNHNN and CDR2 SYGVQD (reference sequence). The length of the CDR3 is 14 residues. The chain's CDR3 is CASSRTPEAGELFF. The DNA for the CDR3 is TGCGCCAGCAGTCGGACCCCCGAGGCCGGGGAGCTGTTTTTT.